The clone carrying this T cell receptor beta chain was picked up one time. Antigen specificity is unknown. The data were taken from a study of shared clonotypes between healthy human individuals. Study results and caveats: Lower generation probabilities were found for non-shared clonotypes than for those shared by all four donors.

The germline gives CDR1 SGHRS, CDR2 YFSETQ. CDR3 length equals 13 residues. Trimming removed 0 bases from V and 6 bases from J, with 10 bases in between. Some clones are missing from TCRdb's copy, which holds only in-frame ones; the method was immunoSEQ multiplex PCR. Counted here are about 640,000 clones, roughly 78% occurring once; the ten biggest clones make up approximately 1.8%. The source material was memory CD4+ T cells sorted from blood. Subset indicated: CD45RA-negative fraction. The chain couples TRBV5-1 to TRBJ2-7, with TRBD2 as a possible D gene (6 bases). The TCR was taken from a woman aged 25 to 39 in good health. For the CDR3, the DNA is TGCGCCAGCAGCTTGGCGGAGGGGCGCGAGCAGTACTTC. It yields the protein CASSLAEGREQYF.